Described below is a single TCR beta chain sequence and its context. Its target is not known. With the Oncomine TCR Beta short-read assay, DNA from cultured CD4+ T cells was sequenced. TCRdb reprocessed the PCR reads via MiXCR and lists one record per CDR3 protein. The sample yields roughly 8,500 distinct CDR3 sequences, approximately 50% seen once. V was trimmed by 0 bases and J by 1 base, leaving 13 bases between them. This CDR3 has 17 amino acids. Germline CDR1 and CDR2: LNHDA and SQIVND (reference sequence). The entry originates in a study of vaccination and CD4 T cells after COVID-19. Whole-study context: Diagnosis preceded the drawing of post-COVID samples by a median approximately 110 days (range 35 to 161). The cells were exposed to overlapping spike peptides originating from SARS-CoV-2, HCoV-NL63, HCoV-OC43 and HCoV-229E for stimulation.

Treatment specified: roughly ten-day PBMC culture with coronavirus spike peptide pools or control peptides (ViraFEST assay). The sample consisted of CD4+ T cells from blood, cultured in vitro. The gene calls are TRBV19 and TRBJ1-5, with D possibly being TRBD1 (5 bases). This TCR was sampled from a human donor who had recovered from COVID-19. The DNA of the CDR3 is TGTGCCAGTAGTATAGACTGGGGGGGTACAAGCAATCAGCCCCAGCATTTT. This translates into CASSIDWGGTSNQPQHF.